This TCR beta chain was captured in a study of blood T cell repertoires in COVID-19. Study information: From the United States, Italy and Spain came samples of acute and convalescent COVID-19. PBMCs, B-cell-depleted T cells, or T cells were the source of the cDNA or gDNA that made up the material.

Germline V gene sequence: CDR1 LGHDT, CDR2 YNNKEL (reference sequence). This CDR3 comprises 14 residues. Trimming removed 1 base from V and 4 bases from J, with 10 bases in between. As handled by the study authors: Amplification of reference gene primers was used by the study to estimate nucleated cell counts. Method: immunoSEQ multiplex PCR; TCRdb's copy keeps in-frame clones and lacks some. Clone size and V and J calls were adopted from that table, with D and trimming inferred from the DNA. The sample has around 130,000 clones, around 88% seen once. This clone occurred once. This chain links TRBV3-1 (or the pseudogene TRBV3-2) with TRBJ2-5; D remains unclear. The sequenced sample was peripheral blood. The clonotype was recovered from a man over 45 with active or convalescent COVID-19. CDR3 coding DNA: TGTGCCAGCAGCCAAGTGGTTAGTGGAGAGACCCAGTACTTC. Protein: CASSQVVSGETQYF.